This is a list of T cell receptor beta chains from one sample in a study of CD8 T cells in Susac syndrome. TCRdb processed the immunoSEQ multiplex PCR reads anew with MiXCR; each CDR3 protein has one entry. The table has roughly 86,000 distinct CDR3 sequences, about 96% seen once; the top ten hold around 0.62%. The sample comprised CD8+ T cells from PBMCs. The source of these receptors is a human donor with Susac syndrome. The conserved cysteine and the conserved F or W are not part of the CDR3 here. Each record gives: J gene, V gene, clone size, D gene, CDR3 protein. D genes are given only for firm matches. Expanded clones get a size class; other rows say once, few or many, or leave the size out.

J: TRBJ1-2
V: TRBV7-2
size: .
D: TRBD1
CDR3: ASSWTGTGAYGYT

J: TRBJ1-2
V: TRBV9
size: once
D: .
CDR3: ASSVGLSYT

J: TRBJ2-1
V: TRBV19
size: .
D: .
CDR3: ASSISIAGEQF

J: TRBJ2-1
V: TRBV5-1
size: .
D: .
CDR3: ASSVGSNEQF

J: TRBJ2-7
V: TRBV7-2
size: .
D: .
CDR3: ASSLTSGLSYEQY

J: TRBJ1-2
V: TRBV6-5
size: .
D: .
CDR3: ASSYSGRGANYGYT

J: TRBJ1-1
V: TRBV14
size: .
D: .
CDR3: ASSQDTVQAPRGAF

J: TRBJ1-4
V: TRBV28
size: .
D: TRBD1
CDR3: ASSLPTGTGGLQLF

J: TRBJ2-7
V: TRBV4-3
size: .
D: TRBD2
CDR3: ASSQEGLEAYEQY

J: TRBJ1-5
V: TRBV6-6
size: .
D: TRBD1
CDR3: ASSWTGILQPQH

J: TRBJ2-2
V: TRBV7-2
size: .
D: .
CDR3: ASAPSPNTGELF

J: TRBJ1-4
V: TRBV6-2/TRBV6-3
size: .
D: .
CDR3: ASSPFPGGVGEKLF

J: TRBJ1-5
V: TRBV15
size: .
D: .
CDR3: ATSRGGNNQPQH

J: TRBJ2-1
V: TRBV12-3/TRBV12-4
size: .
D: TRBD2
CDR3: ASSSNSGLPYNEQF

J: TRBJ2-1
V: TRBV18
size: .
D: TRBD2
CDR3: ASSETSGTPNEQF

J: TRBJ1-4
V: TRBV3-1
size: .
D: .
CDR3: ASSPPGATTEKLF

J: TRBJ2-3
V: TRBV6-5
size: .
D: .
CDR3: ASSSDGTDTQY

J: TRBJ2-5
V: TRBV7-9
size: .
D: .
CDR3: ASRSTPIQETQY

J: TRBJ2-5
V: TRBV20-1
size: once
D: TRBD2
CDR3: SAGDLIAGDQETQY

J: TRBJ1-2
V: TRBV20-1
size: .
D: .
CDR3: SARGVIRPPNT

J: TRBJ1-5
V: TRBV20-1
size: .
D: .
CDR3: SGQRGNQPQH

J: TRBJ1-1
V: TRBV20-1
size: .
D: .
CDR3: SARARLYEAF